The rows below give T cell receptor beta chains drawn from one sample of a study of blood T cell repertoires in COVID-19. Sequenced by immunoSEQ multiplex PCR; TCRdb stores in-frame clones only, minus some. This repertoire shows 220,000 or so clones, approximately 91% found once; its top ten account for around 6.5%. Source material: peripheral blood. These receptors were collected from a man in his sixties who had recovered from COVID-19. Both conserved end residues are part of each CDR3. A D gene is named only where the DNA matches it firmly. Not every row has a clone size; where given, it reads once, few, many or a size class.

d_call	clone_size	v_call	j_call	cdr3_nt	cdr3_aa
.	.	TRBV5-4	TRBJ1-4	TGTGCCAGCAGCTTGGATGCAGGAAATGAAAAACTGTTTTTT	CASSLDAGNEKLFF
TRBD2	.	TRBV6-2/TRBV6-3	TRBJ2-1	TGTGCCAGCAGTTACCCCTGGGCGGGAGGGCCCTCGAATGAGCAGTTCTTC	CASSYPWAGGPSNEQFF
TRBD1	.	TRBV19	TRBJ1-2	TGTGCCAGTAGTTCAGACGGACAGGGGAACTATGGCTACACCTTC	CASSSDGQGNYGYTF
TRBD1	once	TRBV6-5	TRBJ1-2	TGTGCCAGCAGTTACAAAGGACAGGGGCCAGGGGGCTACACCTTC	CASSYKGQGPGGYTF
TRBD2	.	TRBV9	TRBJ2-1	TGTGCCAGCAGCGTTGAACGGGGGGGAGGTTCCTACAATGAGCAGTTCTTC	CASSVERGGGSYNEQFF
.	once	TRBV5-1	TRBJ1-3	TGCGCCAGCAGCCCGGGAACGTCTCTCACTGGAAACACCATATATTTT	CASSPGTSLTGNTIYF
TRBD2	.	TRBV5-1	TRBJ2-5	TGCGCCAGCAGCCCCCCTCGGGCGGGGGGGCAGCAAGAGACCCAGTACTTC	CASSPPRAGGQQETQYF
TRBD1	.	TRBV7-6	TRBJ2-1	TGTGCCAGCAGCTTAAAACTTGGCGGGGACAGGGGGCGCAATGAGCAGTTCTTC	CASSLKLGGDRGRNEQFF
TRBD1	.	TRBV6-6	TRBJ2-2	TGTGCCAGCGCACAGGGGGCCGGGGAGCTGTTTTTT	CASAQGAGELFF
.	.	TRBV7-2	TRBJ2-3	TGTGCCAGCAGCTTAGAAGTTGGCCGGGGAGATACGCAGTATTTT	CASSLEVGRGDTQYF
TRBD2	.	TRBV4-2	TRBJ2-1	TGTGCCAGCAGCCAAGTCCCCACGGGGGGGCCAAATGAGCAGTTCTTC	CASSQVPTGGPNEQFF
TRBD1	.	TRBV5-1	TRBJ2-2	TGCGCCAGCAACCCGGGACAGGCCACCGGGGAGCTGTTTTTT	CASNPGQATGELFF
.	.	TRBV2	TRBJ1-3	TGTGCCAGCAGACTTCGGGGCTCTGGAAACACCATATATTTT	CASRLRGSGNTIYF
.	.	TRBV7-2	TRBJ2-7	TGTGCCAGCAGCGGAGTACAGGGAAACGAGCAGTACTTC	CASSGVQGNEQYF
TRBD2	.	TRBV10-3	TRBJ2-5	TGTGCCATCAGTGCCGGACTAGCGGGAGAAGAGACCCAGTACTTC	CAISAGLAGEETQYF
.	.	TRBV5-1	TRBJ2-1	TGCGCCAGCAGCTTGGGTGTCAGCTCCTACAATGAGCAGTTCTTC	CASSLGVSSYNEQFF
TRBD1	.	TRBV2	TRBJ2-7	TGTGCCAGCAAATTGACAGGGGCCTACGAGCAGTACTTC	CASKLTGAYEQYF
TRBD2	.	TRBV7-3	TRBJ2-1	TGTGCCAGCAGCTTAAACGCCGGGGGGGCTTGGAATGAGCAGTTCTTC	CASSLNAGGAWNEQFF
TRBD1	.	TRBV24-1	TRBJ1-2	TGTGCCACGGGACAGGAGGCAGGGGGAGGCTACACCTTC	CATGQEAGGGYTF
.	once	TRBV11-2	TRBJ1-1	TGTGCCAGCAGGTCTCAGGGTAACACTGAAGCTTTCTTT	CASRSQGNTEAFF
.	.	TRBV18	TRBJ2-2	TGTGCCAGCTCAACAACAGGGCTGAACACCGGGGAGCTGTTTTTT	CASSTTGLNTGELFF
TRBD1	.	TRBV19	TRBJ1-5	TGTGCCAGTGGAGACAGGGGGCAGAATATCAGGCAGCCCCAGCATTTT	CASGDRGQNIRQPQHF
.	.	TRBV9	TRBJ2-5	TGTGCCAGCAGCGTAGAGCCCAGGTCGGGGGACACCCAGTACTTC	CASSVEPRSGDTQYF
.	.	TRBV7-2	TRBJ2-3	TGTGCCAGCAGCTTAGAAACTCGCACAGATACGCAGTATTTT	CASSLETRTDTQYF
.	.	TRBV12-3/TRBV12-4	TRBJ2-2	TGTGCCAGCAGTTTTGACAGGTTATCGGGGCTGTTTTTT	CASSFDRLSGLFF
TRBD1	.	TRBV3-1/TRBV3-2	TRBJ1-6	TGTGCCAGCAGCCAAGATTCCGGGACAGGGGTTTTACCCCTCCACTTT	CASSQDSGTGVLPLHF
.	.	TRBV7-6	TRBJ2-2	TGTGCCAGCAGCTTAGCTGCCCGATCGGGGACCGGGGAGCTGTTTTTT	CASSLAARSGTGELFF
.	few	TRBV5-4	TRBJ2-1	TGTGCCAGCGGTTCGCGGTTAGGTTCGGAGGATGAGCAGTTCTTC	CASGSRLGSEDEQFF